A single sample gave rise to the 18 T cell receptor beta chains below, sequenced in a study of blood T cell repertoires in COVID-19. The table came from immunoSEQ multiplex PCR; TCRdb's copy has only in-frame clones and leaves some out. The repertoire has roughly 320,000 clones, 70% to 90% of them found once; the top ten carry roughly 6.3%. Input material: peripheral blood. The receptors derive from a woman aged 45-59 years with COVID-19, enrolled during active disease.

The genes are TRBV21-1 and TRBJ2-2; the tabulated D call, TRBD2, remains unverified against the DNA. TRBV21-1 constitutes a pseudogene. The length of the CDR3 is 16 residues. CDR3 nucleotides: TGTGCCAGCAGCAAGTTCCGGGGAAAGAACACCGGGGAGCTGTTTTTT. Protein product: CASSKFRGKNTGELFF.

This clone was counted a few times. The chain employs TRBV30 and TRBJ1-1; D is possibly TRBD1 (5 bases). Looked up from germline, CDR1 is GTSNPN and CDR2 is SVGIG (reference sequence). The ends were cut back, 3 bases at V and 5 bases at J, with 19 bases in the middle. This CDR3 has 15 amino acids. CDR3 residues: CAWSREAGGWTEAFF. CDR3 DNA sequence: TGTGCCTGGAGCCGGGAGGCCGGGGGGTGGACTGAAGCTTTCTTT.

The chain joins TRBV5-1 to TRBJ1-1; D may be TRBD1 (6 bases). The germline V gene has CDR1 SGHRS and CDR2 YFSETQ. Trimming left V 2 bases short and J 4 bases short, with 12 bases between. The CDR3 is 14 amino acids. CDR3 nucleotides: TGCGCCAGCAGCTTACCCAGGGGTGGCACTGAAGCTTTCTTT. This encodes CASSLPRGGTEAFF.

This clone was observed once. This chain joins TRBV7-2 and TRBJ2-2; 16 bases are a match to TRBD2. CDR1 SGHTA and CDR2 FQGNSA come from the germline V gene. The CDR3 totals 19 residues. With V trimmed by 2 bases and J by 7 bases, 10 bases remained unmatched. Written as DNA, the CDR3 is TGTGCCAGCAGCTTAAATCGGGGACTAGCGGGAGGGCCTGGCGGGGAGCTGTTTTTT. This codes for CASSLNRGLAGGPGGELFF.

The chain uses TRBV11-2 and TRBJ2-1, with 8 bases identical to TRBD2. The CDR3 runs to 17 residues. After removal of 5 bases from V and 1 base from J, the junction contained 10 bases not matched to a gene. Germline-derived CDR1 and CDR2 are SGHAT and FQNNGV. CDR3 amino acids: CASSHLAGSVSYNEQFF. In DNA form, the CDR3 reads TGTGCCAGCAGCCATCTAGCGGGTTCTGTATCCTACAATGAGCAGTTCTTC.

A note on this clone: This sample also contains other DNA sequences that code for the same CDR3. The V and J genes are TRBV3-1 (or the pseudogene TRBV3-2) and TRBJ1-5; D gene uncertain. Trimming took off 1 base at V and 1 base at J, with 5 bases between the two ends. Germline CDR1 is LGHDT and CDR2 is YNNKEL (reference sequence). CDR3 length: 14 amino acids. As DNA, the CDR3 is TGTGCCAGCAGCCAAGGCCAGAGCAATCAGCCCCAGCATTTT. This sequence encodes CASSQGQSNQPQHF.

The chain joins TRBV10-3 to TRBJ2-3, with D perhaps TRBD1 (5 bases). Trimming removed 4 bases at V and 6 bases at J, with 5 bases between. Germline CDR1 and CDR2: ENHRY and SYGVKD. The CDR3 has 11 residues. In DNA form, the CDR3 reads TGTGCCATCAGTGCAGGGGATACGCAGTATTTT. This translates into CAISAGDTQYF.

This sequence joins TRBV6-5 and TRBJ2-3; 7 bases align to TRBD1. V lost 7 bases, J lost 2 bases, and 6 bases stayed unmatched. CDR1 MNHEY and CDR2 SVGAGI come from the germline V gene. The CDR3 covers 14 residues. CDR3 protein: CASTRGQATDTQYF. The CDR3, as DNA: TGTGCCAGCACTAGAGGACAGGCCACAGATACGCAGTATTTT.

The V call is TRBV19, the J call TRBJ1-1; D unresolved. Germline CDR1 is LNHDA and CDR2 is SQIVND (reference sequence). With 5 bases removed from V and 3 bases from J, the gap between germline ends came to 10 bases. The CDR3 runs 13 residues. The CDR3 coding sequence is TGTGCCAGTAGTGGGAGGCTGGACACTGAAGCTTTCTTT. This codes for CASSGRLDTEAFF.

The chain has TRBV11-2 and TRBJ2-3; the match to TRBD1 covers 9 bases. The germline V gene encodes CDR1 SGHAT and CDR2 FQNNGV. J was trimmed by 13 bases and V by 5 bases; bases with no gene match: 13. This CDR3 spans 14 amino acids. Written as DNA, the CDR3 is TGTGCCAGCAGCGCGGGACAGGGACCCTCGGGCGAGTATTTT. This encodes CASSAGQGPSGEYF.

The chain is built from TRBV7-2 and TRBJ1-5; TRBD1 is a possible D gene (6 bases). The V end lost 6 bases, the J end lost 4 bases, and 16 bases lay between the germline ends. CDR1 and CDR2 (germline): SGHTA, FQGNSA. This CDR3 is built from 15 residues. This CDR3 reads CASSPGNRVNQPQHF. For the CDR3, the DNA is TGTGCCAGCAGTCCAGGAAACAGGGTTAATCAGCCCCAGCATTTT. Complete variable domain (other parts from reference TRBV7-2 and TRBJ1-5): GAGVSQSPSNKVTEKGKDVELRCDPISGHTALYWYRQSLGQGLEFLIYFQGNSAPDKSGLPSDRFSAERTGGSVSTLTIQRTQQEDSAVYLCASSPGNRVNQPQHFGDGTRLSIL.

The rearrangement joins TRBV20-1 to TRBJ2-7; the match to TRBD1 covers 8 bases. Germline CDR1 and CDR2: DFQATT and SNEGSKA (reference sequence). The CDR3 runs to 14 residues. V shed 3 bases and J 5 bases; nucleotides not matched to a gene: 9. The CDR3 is CSASDLQDRDEQYF. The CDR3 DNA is TGCAGTGCTAGTGATCTTCAGGACAGGGACGAGCAGTACTTC.

The CDR3 loop is CASSQRDRGGTYGYTF. CDR3 DNA: TGTGCCAGCAGCCAGCGGGACAGGGGGGGGACCTATGGCTACACCTTC. V is TRBV7-2 and J is TRBJ1-2; 11 nucleotides line up with TRBD1. The CDR3 covers 16 residues. V was clipped by 5 bases and J by 4 bases; unmatched bases: 9. Germline lookup yields CDR1 SGHTA and CDR2 FQGNSA.

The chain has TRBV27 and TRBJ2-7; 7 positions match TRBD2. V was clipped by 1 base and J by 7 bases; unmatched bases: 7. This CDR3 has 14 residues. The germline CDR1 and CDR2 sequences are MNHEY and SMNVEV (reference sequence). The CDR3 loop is CASSLLGLGQEQYF. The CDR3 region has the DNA TGTGCCAGCAGTTTATTAGGACTAGGGCAAGAGCAGTACTTC.

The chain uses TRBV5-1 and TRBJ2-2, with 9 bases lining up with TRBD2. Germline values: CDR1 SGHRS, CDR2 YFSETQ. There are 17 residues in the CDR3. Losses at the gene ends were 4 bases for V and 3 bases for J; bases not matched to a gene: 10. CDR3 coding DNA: TGCGCCAGCAGCCCCTCAATAGCGGGAGTCGACACCGGGGAGCTGTTTTTT. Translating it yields CASSPSIAGVDTGELFF.

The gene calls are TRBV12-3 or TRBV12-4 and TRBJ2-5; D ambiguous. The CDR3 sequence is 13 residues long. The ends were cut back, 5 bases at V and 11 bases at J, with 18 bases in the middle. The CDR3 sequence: CASSLNADLWQYF. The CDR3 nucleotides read TGTGCCAGCAGTCTCAACGCCGACTTGTGGCAGTACTTC.

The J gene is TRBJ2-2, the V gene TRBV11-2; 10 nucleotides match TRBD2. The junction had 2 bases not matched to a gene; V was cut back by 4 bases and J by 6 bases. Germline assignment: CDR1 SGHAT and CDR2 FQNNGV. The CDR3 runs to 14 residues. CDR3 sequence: CASSSLAGAGELFF. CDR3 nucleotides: TGTGCCAGCAGCTCGCTAGCGGGGGCCGGGGAGCTGTTTTTT.

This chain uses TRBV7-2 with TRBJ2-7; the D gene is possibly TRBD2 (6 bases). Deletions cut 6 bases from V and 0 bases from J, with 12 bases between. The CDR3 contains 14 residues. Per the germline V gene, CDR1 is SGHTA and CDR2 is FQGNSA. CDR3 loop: CASRPGLSSYEQYF. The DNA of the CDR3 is TGTGCCAGCAGACCGGGACTCTCCTCCTACGAGCAGTACTTC.